This TCR beta chain was sequenced for a study of radiotherapy plus CTLA-4 blockade in lung cancer. The wider study: Among patients, roughly 18% showed objective responses, and around 30% had disease control. Study conclusions and caveats: Expansion of tumor-derived TCR clones was observed in blood after radiotherapy plus ipilimumab. Together with interferon-beta, which increased in serum after radiation, early dynamic changes in blood T cell clones were reportedly the best predictors of response.

For this clone: Antigen specificity is unknown.

Profiled with immunoSEQ multiplex PCR; TCRdb holds only in-frame clones, not every one. Here the sample spans about 51,000 clones, about 76% being singletons. CDR1 is SGHTA, CDR2 FQGNSA, per germline. The CDR3 covers 14 residues. J gave up 2 bases and V 0 bases, and 0 bases lay outside the gene matches. The rearrangement uses TRBV7-2 and TRBJ2-5, with TRBD2 identical over 7 bases. This TCR derives from a human donor with non-small cell lung cancer who had a complete response to radiotherapy plus ipilimumab. Sequenced material: peripheral blood, taken from a patient treated with radiotherapy plus ipilimumab. The CDR3 sequence: CASSLAGGQETQYF. In DNA form, the CDR3 reads TGTGCCAGCAGCTTAGCGGGGGGGCAAGAGACCCAGTACTTC.